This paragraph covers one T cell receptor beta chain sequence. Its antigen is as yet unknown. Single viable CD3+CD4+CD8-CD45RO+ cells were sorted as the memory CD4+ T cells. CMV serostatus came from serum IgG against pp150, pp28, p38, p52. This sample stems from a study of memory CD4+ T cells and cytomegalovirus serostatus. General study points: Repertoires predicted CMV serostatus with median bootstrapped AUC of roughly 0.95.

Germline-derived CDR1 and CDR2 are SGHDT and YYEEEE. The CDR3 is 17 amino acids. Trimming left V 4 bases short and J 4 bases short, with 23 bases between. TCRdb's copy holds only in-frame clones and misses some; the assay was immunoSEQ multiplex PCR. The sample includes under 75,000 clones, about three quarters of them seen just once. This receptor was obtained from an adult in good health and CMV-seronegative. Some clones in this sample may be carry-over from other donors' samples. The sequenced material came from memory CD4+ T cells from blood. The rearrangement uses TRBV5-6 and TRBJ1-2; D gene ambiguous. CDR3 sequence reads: CASSPVGWSGTGYGYTF. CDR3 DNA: TGTGCCAGCAGCCCAGTAGGGTGGTCAGGCACGGGCTATGGCTACACCTTC.